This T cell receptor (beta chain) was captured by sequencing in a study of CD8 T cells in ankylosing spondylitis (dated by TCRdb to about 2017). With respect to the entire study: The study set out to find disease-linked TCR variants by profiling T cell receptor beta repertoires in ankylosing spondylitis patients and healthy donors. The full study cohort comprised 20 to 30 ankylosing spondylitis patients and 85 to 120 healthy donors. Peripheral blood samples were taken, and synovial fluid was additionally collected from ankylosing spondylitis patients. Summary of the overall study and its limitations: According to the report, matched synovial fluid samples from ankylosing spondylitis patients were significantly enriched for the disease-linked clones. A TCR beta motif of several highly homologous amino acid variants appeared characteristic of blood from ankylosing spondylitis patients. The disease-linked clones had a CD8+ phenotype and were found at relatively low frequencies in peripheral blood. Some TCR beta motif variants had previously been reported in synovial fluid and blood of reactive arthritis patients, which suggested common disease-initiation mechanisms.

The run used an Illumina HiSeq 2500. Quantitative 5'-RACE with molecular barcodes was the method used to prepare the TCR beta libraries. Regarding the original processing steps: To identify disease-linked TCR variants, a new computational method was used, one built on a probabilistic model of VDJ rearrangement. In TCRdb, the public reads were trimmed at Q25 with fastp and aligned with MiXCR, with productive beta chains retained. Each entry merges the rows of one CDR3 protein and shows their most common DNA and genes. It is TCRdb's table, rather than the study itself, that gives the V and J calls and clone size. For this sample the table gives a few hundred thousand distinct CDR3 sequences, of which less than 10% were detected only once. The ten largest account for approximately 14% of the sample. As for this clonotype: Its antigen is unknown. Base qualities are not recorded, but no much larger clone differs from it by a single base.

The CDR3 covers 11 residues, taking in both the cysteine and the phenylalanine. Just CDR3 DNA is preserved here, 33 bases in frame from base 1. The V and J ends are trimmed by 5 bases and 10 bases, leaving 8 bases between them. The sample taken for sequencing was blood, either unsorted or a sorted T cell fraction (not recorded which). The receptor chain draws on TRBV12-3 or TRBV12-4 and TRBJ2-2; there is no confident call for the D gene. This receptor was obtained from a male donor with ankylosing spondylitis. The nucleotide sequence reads TGTGCCAGCAGTGTGGTCGTGGAGCTGTTTTTT. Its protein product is CASSVVVELFF.